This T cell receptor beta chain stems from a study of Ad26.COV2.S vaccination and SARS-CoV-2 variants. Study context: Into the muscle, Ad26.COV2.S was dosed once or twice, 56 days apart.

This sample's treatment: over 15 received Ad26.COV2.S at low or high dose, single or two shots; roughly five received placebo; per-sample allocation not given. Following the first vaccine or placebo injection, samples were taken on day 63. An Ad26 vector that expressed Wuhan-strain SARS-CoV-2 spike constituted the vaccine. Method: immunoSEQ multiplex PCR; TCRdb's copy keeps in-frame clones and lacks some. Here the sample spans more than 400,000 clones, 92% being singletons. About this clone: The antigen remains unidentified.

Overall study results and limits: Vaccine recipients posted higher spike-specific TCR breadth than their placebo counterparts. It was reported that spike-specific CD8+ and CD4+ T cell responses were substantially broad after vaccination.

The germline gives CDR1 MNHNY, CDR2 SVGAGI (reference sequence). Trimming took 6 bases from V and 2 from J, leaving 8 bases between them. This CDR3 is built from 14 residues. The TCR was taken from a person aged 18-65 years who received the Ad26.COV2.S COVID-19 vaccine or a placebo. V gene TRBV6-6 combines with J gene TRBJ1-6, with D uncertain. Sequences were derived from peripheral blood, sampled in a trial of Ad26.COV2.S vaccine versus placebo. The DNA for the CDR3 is TGTGCCAGCAGGGAGGTAACCTATAATTCACCCCTCCACTTT. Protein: CASREVTYNSPLHF.